This TCR beta chain was documented in a study of blood T cell repertoires in COVID-19 (dated by TCRdb to 2018 to 2020). General notes on the study: Samples from collaborators originated in the United States, Italy and Spain and spanned both the acute and convalescent phases of COVID-19. The prospective study material was composed of cDNA or gDNA derived from T cells, B-cell-depleted T cells, or PBMCs. Nearly every sample came with metadata listing a de-identified subject ID, COVID-19 status, age in years and sex. The samples were drawn from the first 160 participants of the ongoing ImmuneRACE study and from more than 1,000 subjects provided by 6 global collaborators. A freely available public database, intended as a resource for researchers studying the immune response to SARS-CoV-2, is where the repertoires were released. Deeply sampled blood TCRbeta repertoires from subjects exposed to, actively infected with, or recovered from COVID-19 were included in the dataset. HLA class I and class II types, where available, came from metadata supplied by the sample provider rather than from assay-based typing.

Each collaborating institution followed its own protocols to collect whole blood in K2EDTA tubes. For TCRbeta analysis, collaborators shipped samples in one of three forms: frozen whole blood, isolated PBMCs, or DNA extracted from either of those sample types. Overall results and qualifications from the work: Clinical and demographic metadata were provided uncurated, with the amount varying by source and participant.

TCRbeta CDR3 regions were amplified from genomic DNA using the immunoSEQ Assay, a bias-controlled multiplex PCR. Under the source paper's analysis protocol: The number of nucleated cells in each sample was estimated from the amplification of reference gene primers within the assay. Sequence reads were collapsed and filtered to measure the absolute abundance of every unique TCRbeta CDR3 rearrangement. For each sample, productive Simpson clonality was calculated as the square root of Simpson's diversity index across productive rearrangements. TCRdb provides this immuneACCESS table in a form limited to in-frame rearrangements. Some clones are lacking; in checked studies, under half of them reflect an unresolved V gene, and why the rest are absent is not known. Clonal size and the V and J genes are those of that table, whereas D and trimming came from the DNA. The sample data list over 110,000 clones, and about 91% of these were observed just once. Clones ranked in the top ten supply around 26% of the sample.

The germline V end is reduced by 6 bases and the J end by 7 bases; junction bases left unmatched: 5. Looking up the germline V gene yields CDR1 MNHEY and CDR2 SVGAGI. The CDR3 contains 12 residues, cysteine and phenylalanine counted. The CDR3 DNA has 36 bases and is translated from base 1. To note about this clone: Its antigen remains undetermined. Per-base qualities were not stored, and no clone one base away is much larger. Other nucleotide sequences from this sample produce the same CDR3.

The sequenced material came from peripheral blood. This sequence was found in a human donor in a cohort sampled during active COVID-19. This sequence uses TRBV6-5 and TRBJ2-7; 8 bases in the middle match TRBD1. The sequenced DNA is TGTGCCAGCAGCCCAGGGGGCGGGGAGCAGTACTTC. The encoded protein is CASSPGGGEQYF.